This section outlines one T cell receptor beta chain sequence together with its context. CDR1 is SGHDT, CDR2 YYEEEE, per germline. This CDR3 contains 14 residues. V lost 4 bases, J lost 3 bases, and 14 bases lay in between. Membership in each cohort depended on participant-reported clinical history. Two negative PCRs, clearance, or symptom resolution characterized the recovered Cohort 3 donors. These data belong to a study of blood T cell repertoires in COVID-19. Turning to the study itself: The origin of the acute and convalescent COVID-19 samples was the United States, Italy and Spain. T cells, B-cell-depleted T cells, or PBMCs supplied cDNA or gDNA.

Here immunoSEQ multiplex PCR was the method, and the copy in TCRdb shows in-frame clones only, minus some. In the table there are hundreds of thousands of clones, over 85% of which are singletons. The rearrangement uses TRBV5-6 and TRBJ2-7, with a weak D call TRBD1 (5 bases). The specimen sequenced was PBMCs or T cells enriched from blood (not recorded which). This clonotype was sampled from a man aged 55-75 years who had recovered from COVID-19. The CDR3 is CASSPLAGNYEQYF. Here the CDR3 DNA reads TGTGCCAGCAGCCCCCTCGCAGGGAACTACGAGCAGTACTTC.